This record concerns one T cell receptor (beta chain) sequence. Its antigen is unknown. The repertoire was sequenced with immunoSEQ multiplex PCR; TCRdb's copy has only in-frame clones and lacks some. The data show around 220,000 clones, with approximately 94% seen just once and over 1.5% held by the top ten. The sample belongs to a study of T cell responses to AZD1222 COVID-19 vaccine. Findings and limits, study-wide: CD4 TCRs linked to vaccination spanned spike, dominating at 160-218 and 743-854. With two AZD1222 doses given, Spike-specific TCR breadth and depth both rose. Repertoire samples came only from after the peak T cell response.

V lost 0 bases and J lost 7, with 17 bases in between. Germline-derived CDR1 and CDR2 are SGHNT and YYREEE (reference sequence). This CDR3 spans 15 amino acids. The material sequenced was peripheral blood, taken 28 days after the second dose of the MenACWY control vaccine. The chain couples TRBV5-4 to TRBJ2-7, with D possibly matching TRBD1 (5 bases). The receptor's source is an adult who received the MenACWY meningococcal vaccine as a control. The CDR3 protein is CASSLGTSQNGEQYF. The DNA for the CDR3 is TGTGCCAGCAGCTTGGGGACATCCCAAAACGGTGAGCAGTACTTC.